The 22 T cell receptor beta chains listed next were all sequenced from one sample in a study of human T cells and chemical hapten exposure. This sample's time point: pre-sensitization, week 0. Treatment denoted: therapeutic diphenylcyclopropenone sensitization with weekly scalp DPC. Each CDR3 protein gets one entry after TCRdb re-called the RACE reads with MiXCR. This sample has 300,000 to 450,000 distinct CDR3 sequences, with 4.5% to 6% found just once. Here the sequenced sample was whole blood, taken in connection with sensitization to the hapten diphenylcyclopropenone (DPC). The source is a woman between 50 and 59 years old with alopecia areata. Some clones in this sample may be carry-over from other donors' samples.

This clonotype occurred many times. The chain couples TRBV7-9 to TRBJ2-4, with D uncertain. The CDR3 has 13 amino acids. Germline V gene lookup returns CDR1 SEHNR and CDR2 FQNEAQ (reference sequence). V was clipped by 3 bases and J by 8 bases, with 11 bases between them. CDR3: CASSLSAKDIQYF. The CDR3 region has the DNA TGTGCCAGCAGCTTGTCGGCAAAGGACATTCAGTACTTC.

The V call is TRBV3-1, the J call TRBJ2-1, with 7 bases lining up with TRBD2. This CDR3 is built from 15 residues. The V gene's germline CDR1 is LGHDT and CDR2 YNNKEL (reference sequence). J lost 9 bases, V lost 4 bases, and 12 bases had no gene match. Here the CDR3 DNA reads TGTGCCAGCAGCCCCCTGGCTGCGGGAGAAAGTGAGCAGTTCTTC. The encoded protein is CASSPLAAGESEQFF.

The sample holds many counts of this clonotype. The chain combines TRBV20-1 with TRBJ1-1, with D tentatively TRBD1 (6 bases). There are 14 residues in the CDR3. Trimming stripped 2 bases from V and 1 base from J, with 11 bases between. The germline V gene has CDR1 DFQATT and CDR2 SNEGSKA (reference sequence). CDR3 bases: TGCAGTGCTAGAAGGGGGGCGCAGAACACTGAAGCTTTCTTT. This sequence encodes CSARRGAQNTEAFF.

This clonotype was detected a few times. This chain connects TRBV7-2 to TRBJ2-7; D remains unclear. Trimming stripped 2 bases from V and 7 bases from J, with 27 bases between. CDR3 size: 18 residues. The germline gives CDR1 SGHTA, CDR2 FQGNSA. This CDR3 reads CASSLTPKTSFSAWEQYF. CDR3 nucleotides: TGTGCCAGCAGCTTAACCCCCAAGACCTCGTTTAGTGCGTGGGAGCAGTACTTC.

About this clonotype: An end of the junction differs from the germline gene, which may be a read error. V and J are TRBV7-2 and TRBJ1-1, with a possible D match to TRBD1 (5 bases). This CDR3 is built from 14 residues. In germline, CDR1 is SGHTA, CDR2 FQGNSA. CDR3 sequence reads: CATSPSWGDTEAFF. In DNA form, the CDR3 reads TGTGCCACCAGCCCTAGCTGGGGGGACACTGAAGCTTTCTTT.

This clonotype showed up many times. The J gene is TRBJ2-3, the V gene TRBV4-1, with 8 positions matching TRBD2. V trimming: 1 base; J trimming: 5 bases; junction bases outside the gene matches: 11. Germline-derived CDR1 and CDR2 are MGHRA and YSYEKL. The CDR3 has 17 amino acids. DNA for the CDR3: TGCGCCAGCAGCCAAGGAAGCGGGGGCTCCCGGATAGATACGCAGTATTTT. Residues: CASSQGSGGSRIDTQYF.

Details on this clonotype: A much larger clone sits a single nucleotide away, making a read error possible. The rearrangement links TRBV27 to TRBJ2-7; D call uncertain. Deletions cut 6 bases from V and 3 bases from J, with 12 bases between. The germline V gene has CDR1 MNHEY and CDR2 SMNVEV (reference sequence). This CDR3 region has 13 residues. The CDR3 DNA is TGTGCCAGCAGCCCCAGGCCTCGCTACGAGCAGTACTTC. It translates to CASSPRPRYEQYF.

The chain recombines TRBV6-5 with TRBJ2-5; D might be TRBD2 (6 bases). Germline CDR1 MNHEY, CDR2 SVGAGI. The CDR3 loop spans 12 amino acids. V dropped 6 bases and J dropped 7 bases, with 12 bases sitting between them. The CDR3 reads CASSRDGGTQYF. The CDR3 region has the DNA TGTGCCAGCAGCCGGGACGGGGGGACCCAGTACTTC.

This clonotype was observed many times. The chain has TRBV28 and TRBJ2-1, with 7 positions matching TRBD2. CDR1 is MDHEN and CDR2 is SYDVKM in the germline V gene. V shed 7 bases, J shed 0 bases, and the junction held 6 bases outside the gene matches. The CDR3 runs to 15 residues. CDR3 amino acids: CASTWRESSYNEQFF. CDR3 coding DNA: TGTGCCAGCACTTGGCGGGAGAGCTCCTACAATGAGCAGTTCTTC.

This clonotype has at least ten counts. V and J are TRBV7-2 and TRBJ2-3; 10 positions match TRBD1. Germline V gene data show CDR1 as SGHTA and CDR2 as FQGNSA. This CDR3 has 16 residues. V was clipped by 5 bases and J by 6 bases; unmatched bases: 11. The CDR3 reads CASSPSTGGAWDTQYF. Written as DNA, the CDR3 is TGTGCCAGCAGCCCCTCGACAGGGGGCGCTTGGGATACGCAGTATTTT.

In this sample, this clonotype turned up a few times. This chain joins TRBV12-3 or TRBV12-4 and TRBJ2-2, with D unresolved. This CDR3 comprises 17 residues. The V and J ends lost 3 bases and 2 bases respectively, with 16 bases between them. CDR3 protein: CASSFALDDSNTGELFF. The CDR3 nucleotides read TGTGCCAGCAGTTTCGCCCTGGATGATTCTAACACCGGGGAGCTGTTTTTT.

This clonotype occurred a few times. The rearrangement joins TRBV12-3 or TRBV12-4 to TRBJ1-1; maybe TRBD1 (5 bases). The CDR3 spans 13 residues. V lost 4 bases and J 5 bases, leaving 11 bases between the germline ends. CDR3 loop: CASSYLDSTEAFF. CDR3 in DNA: TGTGCCAGCAGTTACTTAGACAGTACTGAAGCTTTCTTT.

This clonotype was found many times. CDR3 protein: CASSIRLAGGTDTQYF. The CDR3 DNA sequence: TGTGCCAGCAGCATTAGACTAGCGGGGGGCACAGATACGCAGTATTTT. The rearrangement links TRBV5-4 to TRBJ2-3, with 12 bases that match TRBD2. The CDR3 contains 16 residues. Germline CDR1 reads SGHNT; CDR2 reads YYREEE (reference sequence). V lost 4 bases and J lost 1; bases outside the gene matches: 4.

On this clonotype: This could be a read error, since a much larger clone is one nucleotide away. The chain joins TRBV3-1 to TRBJ2-3; no firm D call. Germline values: CDR1 LGHDT, CDR2 YNNKEL (reference sequence). The length of the CDR3 is 13 residues. The CDR3 bases are TGTGCCAGCAGCCGACTCCAGACCGATACGCGGTATTTT. This encodes CASSRLQTDTRYF.

This clonotype was found many times. The chain couples TRBV12-3 or TRBV12-4 to TRBJ1-6, with 8 bases matching TRBD1. This CDR3 comprises 19 residues. The ends lost 5 bases at V and 7 bases at J; junction bases unmatched: 19. The CDR3 protein is CASSPRTGLAGIRNSPLHF. CDR3 coding DNA: TGTGCCAGCAGTCCCCGGACAGGGCTCGCCGGGATAAGAAATTCACCCCTCCACTTT.

This clonotype was detected many times. The V and J genes are TRBV10-3 and TRBJ2-1; no clear D gene. The germline V gene encodes CDR1 ENHRY and CDR2 SYGVKD. The CDR3 has 13 residues. Trimming pared 0 bases from V and 4 bases from J, leaving 4 bases between. The CDR3 sequence is CAISESWYNEQFF. As DNA, the CDR3 is TGTGCCATCAGTGAGTCTTGGTACAATGAGCAGTTCTTC.

This clonotype showed up just a few times. The chain links TRBV3-1 to TRBJ1-2; possible D gene TRBD1, 6 bases. CDR1 LGHDT and CDR2 YNNKEL come from the germline V gene (reference sequence). There are 12 residues in the CDR3. The V and J ends lost 8 bases and 4 bases respectively, with 11 bases between them. The CDR3 nucleotides read TGTGCCAGCCGGCGGGGGCTCTATGGCTACACCTTC. It encodes CASRRGLYGYTF.

The V call is TRBV6-2 or TRBV6-3, the J call TRBJ2-3; D ambiguous. The V gene lost 5 bases and the J gene lost 2 bases, with 11 bases spanning the gap. The CDR3 extends over 14 amino acids. Germline-derived CDR1 and CDR2 are MNHEY and SVGEGT. CDR3: CASSSLVFTDTQYF. In DNA, the CDR3 is TGTGCCAGCAGTAGCCTAGTTTTCACAGATACGCAGTATTTT.

This clonotype appeared a few times. V is TRBV6-1 and J is TRBJ1-2; D remains unclear. The germline V gene has CDR1 MNHNS and CDR2 SASEGT. The V and J ends lost 2 bases and 8 bases respectively, with 15 bases between them. The CDR3 is 14 residues long. CDR3 residues: CASSEKWSATGYTF. For the CDR3, the DNA is TGTGCCAGCAGTGAAAAGTGGTCGGCTACGGGCTACACCTTC.

This clonotype was recorded many times. The chain uses TRBV7-2 and TRBJ2-7, with D possibly matching TRBD1 (6 bases). V was trimmed by 1 base and J by 4 bases, leaving 14 bases between them. CDR3 length equals 15 residues. The V gene's germline CDR1 is SGHTA and CDR2 FQGNSA. CDR3 amino acids: CASSLGRPGDYEQYF. The CDR3, as DNA: TGTGCCAGCAGCTTAGGGCGGCCAGGGGATTACGAGCAGTACTTC. Complete variable domain (other parts from reference TRBV7-2 and TRBJ2-7): GAGVSQSPSNKVTEKGKDVELRCDPISGHTALYWYRQSLGQGLEFLIYFQGNSAPDKSGLPSDRFSAERTGGSVSTLTIQRTQQEDSAVYLCASSLGRPGDYEQYFGPGTRLTVT.

Many counts were recorded for this clonotype. The chain uses TRBV6-5 and TRBJ1-6; D is ambiguous. This CDR3 has 14 residues. The germline V and J ends were trimmed by 7 bases and 4 bases, with 11 bases remaining between them. Per germline, CDR1 MNHEY and CDR2 SVGAGI. The CDR3 nucleotides read TGTGCCAGCAAGGCAGATCTATATAATTCACCCCTCCACTTT. This codes for CASKADLYNSPLHF.

This clonotype was seen more than once but under ten times. V gene TRBV4-1 combines with J gene TRBJ1-1; 8 bases are a match to TRBD1. The ends lost 0 bases at V and 4 bases at J; junction bases unmatched: 10. This CDR3 comprises 17 residues. The germline V gene encodes CDR1 MGHRA and CDR2 YSYEKL. CDR3 in DNA: TGCGCCAGCAGCCAAGAACTCAAAGACAGGGGTGGCACTGAAGCTTTCTTT. Translation: CASSQELKDRGGTEAFF.